This T cell receptor beta chain was recorded in a study of regulatory T cells in long-lasting Graves disease. Turning to the study itself: Graves' patients diagnosed newly had used antithyroid drugs under 3 months.

Time point noted: newly diagnosed GD, antithyroid drugs for less than 3 months. Following extraction of RNA from PBMCs, that RNA was used to make the TCR library. In its sample, this clonotype was seen many times. Library construction for TCR beta used iRepertoire HTBI primers and Arm-PCR of CDR3 regions. Each CDR3 protein is one row after TCRdb ran MiXCR on the multiplex PCR reads. The sample contains more than 300,000 distinct CDR3 sequences, roughly 15% of which appear only once. This same sample was also taken into another study, of T cells in Graves' hyperthyroidism and ophthalmopathy. That work contributes: With a duration under 2 months, the hyperthyroidism was newly diagnosed in patients aged 18 to 65. Blood also carried most thyroid clonotypes expanded above 0.001.

This receptor was obtained from a woman between 18 and 29 years old with Graves disease. The sequences come from peripheral blood mononuclear cells (PBMCs), collected at new diagnosis, from a patient treated with antithyroid drugs.

This CDR3 is CASSWAGARTEAFF. DNA of the CDR3: TGTGCCAGCAGTTGGGCAGGGGCGAGAACTGAAGCTTTCTTT. The rearrangement joins TRBV28 to TRBJ1-1, with D tentatively TRBD1 (6 bases). The CDR3 runs to 14 residues. The V end was cut by 4 bases, the J end by 5 bases, with 14 bases between. CDR1 MDHEN and CDR2 SYDVKM come from the germline V gene.